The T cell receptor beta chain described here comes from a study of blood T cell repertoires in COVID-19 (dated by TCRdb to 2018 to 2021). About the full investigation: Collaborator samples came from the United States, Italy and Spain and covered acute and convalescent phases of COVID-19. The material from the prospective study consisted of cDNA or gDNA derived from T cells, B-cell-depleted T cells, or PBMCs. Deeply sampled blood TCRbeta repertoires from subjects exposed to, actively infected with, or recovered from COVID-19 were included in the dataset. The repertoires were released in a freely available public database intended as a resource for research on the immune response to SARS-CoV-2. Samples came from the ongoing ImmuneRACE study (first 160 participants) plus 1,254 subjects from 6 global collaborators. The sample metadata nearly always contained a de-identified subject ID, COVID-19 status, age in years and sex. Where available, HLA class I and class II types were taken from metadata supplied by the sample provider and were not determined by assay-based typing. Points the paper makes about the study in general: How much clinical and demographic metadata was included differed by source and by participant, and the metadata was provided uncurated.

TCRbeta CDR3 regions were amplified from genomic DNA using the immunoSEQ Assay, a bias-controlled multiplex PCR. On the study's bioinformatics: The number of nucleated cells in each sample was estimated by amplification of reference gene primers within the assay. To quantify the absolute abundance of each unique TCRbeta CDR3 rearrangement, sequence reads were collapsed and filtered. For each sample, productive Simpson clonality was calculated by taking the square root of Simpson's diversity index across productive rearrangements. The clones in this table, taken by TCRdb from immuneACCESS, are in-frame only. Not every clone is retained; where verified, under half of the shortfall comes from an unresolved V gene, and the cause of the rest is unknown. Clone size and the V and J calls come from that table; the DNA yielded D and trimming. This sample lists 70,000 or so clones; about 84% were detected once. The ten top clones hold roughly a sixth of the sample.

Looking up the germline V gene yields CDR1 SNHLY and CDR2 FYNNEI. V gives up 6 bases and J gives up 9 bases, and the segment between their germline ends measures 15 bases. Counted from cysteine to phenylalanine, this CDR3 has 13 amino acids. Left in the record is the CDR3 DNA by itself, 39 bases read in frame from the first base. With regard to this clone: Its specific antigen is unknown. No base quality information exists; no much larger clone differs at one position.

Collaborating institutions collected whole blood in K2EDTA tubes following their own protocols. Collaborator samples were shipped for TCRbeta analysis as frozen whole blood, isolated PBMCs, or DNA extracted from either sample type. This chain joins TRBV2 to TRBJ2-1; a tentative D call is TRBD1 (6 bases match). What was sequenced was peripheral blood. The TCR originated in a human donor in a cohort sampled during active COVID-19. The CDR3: CASRAAQGGEQFF. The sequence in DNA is TGTGCCAGCAGGGCCGCCCAAGGGGGTGAGCAGTTCTTC.